This entry features one TCR beta chain sequence. The sample belongs to a study of blood T cell repertoires in COVID-19. Overall study: Whether acute or convalescent, the COVID-19 samples came from the United States, Italy and Spain. Sources were T cells, B-cell-depleted T cells, or PBMCs; the material itself was cDNA or gDNA.

Sequencing was performed with immunoSEQ multiplex PCR; in TCRdb, only in-frame clones are kept and a portion is missing. The data hold fewer than 100,000 clones, with around 87% observed a single time. Trimming took 4 bases from V and 0 from J; bases not matched to a gene: 12. The CDR3 spans 17 residues. CDR1 and CDR2 (germline): SQVTM, ANQGSEA. The chain combines TRBV29-1 with TRBJ2-5, with TRBD1 matching 9 bases. The clonotype originates from a human donor in a cohort sampled during active COVID-19. The specimen sequenced was peripheral blood. CDR3 nucleotide sequence: TGCAGCGTTGGCCCCGGGACAGGGAGATTATACCAAGAGACCCAGTACTTC. This translates into CSVGPGTGRLYQETQYF.